The 22 T cell receptor beta chains given below trace back to one sample, sequenced in a study of shared clonotypes between healthy human individuals. Only in-frame clones appear in the TCRdb table, and some are missing; sequencing was by immunoSEQ multiplex PCR. The sample lists 950,000 to 1,100,000 clones; approximately 68% were seen once. The specimen was memory CD4+ T cells sorted from blood. Described subset: CD45RA-negative fraction. These receptors came from a man aged 18 to 29 in good health.

The chain carries TRBV5-1 and TRBJ2-3, with 8 bases identical to TRBD2. V lost 4 bases, J lost 5 bases, and 12 bases stayed unmatched. Germline values: CDR1 SGHRS, CDR2 YFSETQ. The CDR3 is 16 amino acids. DNA of the CDR3: TGCGCCAGCAGCCCCGGGGGAGGACTAGCTCAAGATACGCAGTATTTT. Protein sequence: CASSPGGGLAQDTQYF.

J is TRBJ1-4 and V is TRBV15; 9 bases are a match to TRBD1. The V segment lost 1 base and the J segment 8 bases; nucleotides outside the gene matches: 8. There are 16 residues in the CDR3. Germline CDR1 LNHNV, CDR2 YYDKDF (reference sequence). Here the CDR3 reads CATSRAGDRDREKLFF. The CDR3 DNA reads as TGTGCCACCAGCAGAGCAGGGGACAGGGATAGGGAAAAACTGTTTTTT.

Comments on this clone: Other DNA variants within this sample encode the same CDR3. The V and J genes are TRBV7-9 and TRBJ2-3; the D is unclear. The germline CDR1 and CDR2 sequences are SEHNR and FQNEAQ (reference sequence). V lost 2 bases to trimming and J lost 5 bases, with 5 bases between them. This CDR3 contains 12 residues. CDR3 loop: CASSLKGDTQYF. The CDR3 DNA reads as TGTGCCAGCAGCTTAAAAGGAGATACGCAGTATTTT. The entire variable domain, with the rest obtained from reference TRBV7-9 and TRBJ2-3, is as follows: DTGVSQNPRHKITKRGQNVTFRCDPISEHNRLYWYRQTLGQGPEFLTYFQNEAQLEKSRLLSDRFSAERPKGSFSTLEIQRTEQGDSAMYLCASSLKGDTQYFGPGTRLTVL.

This chain uses TRBV5-6 with TRBJ2-2; 7 bases align to TRBD2. This CDR3 contains 14 residues. Germline values: CDR1 SGHDT, CDR2 YYEEEE. The V and J ends lost 6 bases and 6 bases, in that order; junction bases with no gene match: 8. CDR3 DNA sequence: TGTGCCAGCACTTACGGGACTATAGCCGGGGAGCTGTTTTTT. Translation: CASTYGTIAGELFF.

The V and J genes are TRBV18 and TRBJ2-2, with D possibly TRBD1 on 5 matching bases. Between the trimmed V and J ends, which lost 2 bases and 4 bases, there was a span of 8 bases. The CDR3 spans 14 residues. The germline CDR1 and CDR2 sequences are KGHSH and LQKENI. CDR3 nucleotide sequence: TGTGCCAGCTCACCAGGACATCTCACCGGGGAGCTGTTTTTT. Translated: CASSPGHLTGELFF.

The CDR3 spells CASSPDRVRLYEQYF. CDR3 nucleotides: TGTGCCAGCAGCCCCGACAGGGTGCGTCTTTACGAGCAGTACTTC. This chain links TRBV7-2 with TRBJ2-7; TRBD1 aligns across 7 bases. V was clipped by 5 bases and J by 4 bases; unmatched bases: 11. The CDR3 sequence is 15 residues long. Germline V CDR1 and CDR2: SGHTA, FQGNSA.

The chain links TRBV7-2 to TRBJ2-7, with unresolved D. The V end lost 5 bases, the J end lost 3 bases, and 5 bases lay between the germline ends. In germline, CDR1 is SGHTA, CDR2 FQGNSA. The CDR3 has 11 amino acids. The CDR3, as DNA: TGTGCCAGCAGCCCCATCTACGAGCAGTACTTC. Translated: CASSPIYEQYF.

This clone appeared once. The rearrangement uses TRBV28 and TRBJ2-3; TRBD2 matches 8 bases. Germline values: CDR1 MDHEN, CDR2 SYDVKM. This CDR3 has 14 residues. Germline trimming cut 2 bases from V and 6 bases from J; bases unmatched to any gene: 4. CDR3 nucleotides: TGTGCCAGCAGTTTACCGGGGGGGTTGGATACGCAGTATTTT. It encodes CASSLPGGLDTQYF.

CDR3 nucleotide sequence: TGTGCCAGCAGGGTAGCGGGGGCCACAGATACGCAGTATTTT. Amino acid sequence: CASRVAGATDTQYF. The genes are TRBV6-1 and TRBJ2-3; 9 positions match TRBD2. Germline V CDR1 and CDR2: MNHNS, SASEGT. This CDR3 contains 14 residues. The J segment lost 2 bases and the V segment lost 6 bases, leaving 3 bases of the junction unmatched.

This clone was detected only once. The chain joins TRBV2 to TRBJ1-1; no definite D call. V shed 3 bases and J shed 4 bases, with 12 bases lying between them. This CDR3 spans 14 amino acids. The V gene's germline CDR1 is SNHLY and CDR2 FYNNEI. This CDR3 reads CASSDTTATTEAFF. CDR3 in DNA: TGTGCCAGCAGTGACACTACGGCGACCACTGAAGCTTTCTTT.

The chain combines TRBV5-3 with TRBJ1-5; 9 bases align to TRBD1. TRBV5-3 is an ORF, with its function uncertain. The trim removed 4 bases at V and 6 bases at J, leaving 8 bases unmatched. CDR3 length: 15 residues. DNA of the CDR3: TGTGCCAGAAGCCCCGGGACAGGGTTGTTTCAGCCCCAGCATTTT. Amino acids: CARSPGTGLFQPQHF.

The V gene is TRBV5-6, the J gene TRBJ1-2; a weak D match, TRBD1 (5 bases). The CDR3 runs to 14 residues. Germline V gives CDR1 SGHDT, CDR2 YYEEEE. The V and J ends lost 1 base and 5 bases respectively, with 12 bases between them. CDR3 DNA sequence: TGTGCCAGCAGCTTGACAGGTGGGAAGTATGGCTACACCTTC. Protein: CASSLTGGKYGYTF.

This sequence joins TRBV19 and TRBJ2-7; either TRBD1 or TRBD2 may fit D (5 bases each). CDR1 is LNHDA and CDR2 is SQIVND in the germline V gene (reference sequence). The CDR3 is 14 amino acids. Trimming took off 4 bases at V and 3 bases at J, with 13 bases between the two ends. The CDR3 bases are TGTGCCAGTAGTAACCCGGGGACCATCTACGAGCAGTACTTC. The encoded protein is CASSNPGTIYEQYF.

V is TRBV2 and J is TRBJ1-5; 8 bases align to TRBD1. The length of the CDR3 is 17 residues. The V and J ends lost 8 bases and 0 bases, in that order; junction bases with no gene match: 12. Germline CDR1 SNHLY, CDR2 FYNNEI. CDR3: CASQPGRTGFSNQPQHF. CDR3 DNA sequence: TGTGCCAGCCAACCTGGGCGGACAGGGTTTAGCAATCAGCCCCAGCATTTT.

The chain links TRBV2 to TRBJ2-1, with 7 bases lining up with TRBD2. Germline V gene data show CDR1 as SNHLY and CDR2 as FYNNEI. Trimming cost V 1 base and J 10 bases; bases outside gene matches: 1. This CDR3 spans 12 amino acids. The CDR3: CASSEGEGEQFF. The CDR3, as DNA: TGTGCCAGCAGTGAAGGGGAGGGAGAGCAGTTCTTC.

The gene calls are TRBV7-2 and TRBJ2-5; D not resolved. The CDR3 totals 15 residues. Trimming took off 2 bases at V and 2 bases at J, with 12 bases between the two ends. CDR1 is SGHTA, CDR2 FQGNSA, per germline. This chain's CDR3 is CASSLNAGAQETQYF. CDR3 sequence (DNA): TGTGCCAGCAGCTTAAACGCAGGCGCTCAAGAGACCCAGTACTTC.

The CDR3 spells CASSLDRGGQAFF. CDR3 bases: TGTGCCAGCAGCTTGGACCGGGGGGGGCAAGCTTTCTTT. J is TRBJ1-1 and V is TRBV5-4; D is perhaps TRBD1 (6 bases). V was cut by 0 bases and J by 9 bases, with 12 bases left in between. This CDR3 region has 13 residues. Germline CDR1 and CDR2: SGHNT and YYREEE (reference sequence).

The chain carries TRBV12-5 and TRBJ1-5; D gene unclear. V lost 1 base, J lost 4 bases, and 2 bases lay in between. The germline gives CDR1 LGHNT, CDR2 FRNRAP. This CDR3 has 12 residues. The CDR3 here is CASGLDNQPQHF. The DNA for the CDR3 is TGTGCTAGTGGTTTGGATAATCAGCCCCAGCATTTT.

CDR3 sequence (DNA): TGTGCCATCAGTGTAACAGGGCCCCCTTCCTATAATTCACCCCTCCACTTT. Amino acid sequence: CAISVTGPPSYNSPLHF. The rearrangement joins TRBV10-3 to TRBJ1-6, with a possible D match to TRBD1 (6 bases). There are 17 residues in the CDR3. The germline V gene encodes CDR1 ENHRY and CDR2 SYGVKD. V was cut by 4 bases and J by 1 base, with 14 bases left in between.

The rearrangement links TRBV5-1 to TRBJ1-6; D gene unclear. The V end lost 0 bases, the J end lost 9 bases, and 10 bases lay between the germline ends. CDR3 length: 14 amino acids. Germline CDR1 SGHRS, CDR2 YFSETQ. The CDR3 bases are TGCGCCAGCAGCTTGGAAGATAGCCCTTCACCCCTCCACTTT. Translating it yields CASSLEDSPSPLHF.

The rearrangement links TRBV7-2 to TRBJ2-3, with TRBD2 identical over 8 bases. CDR1 and CDR2 from the germline V gene are SGHTA and FQGNSA. The V gene end was trimmed by 8 bases and the J gene end by 3 bases; junction bases not matched to a gene: 10. This CDR3 has 15 residues. The CDR3 spells CASLPGGRTTDTQYF. CDR3 bases: TGTGCCAGCCTCCCCGGCGGGAGGACGACAGATACGCAGTATTTT.

This clone was counted a single time. The rearrangement links TRBV2 to TRBJ2-3, with TRBD2 matching 7 bases. J gave up 1 base and V 1 base, and 8 bases lay outside the gene matches. In germline, CDR1 is SNHLY, CDR2 FYNNEI. The CDR3 totals 17 residues. CDR3 sequence (DNA): TGTGCCAGCAGTGAAGATGAGGCTAGCGGAGGCACAGATACGCAGTATTTT. This translates into CASSEDEASGGTDTQYF.